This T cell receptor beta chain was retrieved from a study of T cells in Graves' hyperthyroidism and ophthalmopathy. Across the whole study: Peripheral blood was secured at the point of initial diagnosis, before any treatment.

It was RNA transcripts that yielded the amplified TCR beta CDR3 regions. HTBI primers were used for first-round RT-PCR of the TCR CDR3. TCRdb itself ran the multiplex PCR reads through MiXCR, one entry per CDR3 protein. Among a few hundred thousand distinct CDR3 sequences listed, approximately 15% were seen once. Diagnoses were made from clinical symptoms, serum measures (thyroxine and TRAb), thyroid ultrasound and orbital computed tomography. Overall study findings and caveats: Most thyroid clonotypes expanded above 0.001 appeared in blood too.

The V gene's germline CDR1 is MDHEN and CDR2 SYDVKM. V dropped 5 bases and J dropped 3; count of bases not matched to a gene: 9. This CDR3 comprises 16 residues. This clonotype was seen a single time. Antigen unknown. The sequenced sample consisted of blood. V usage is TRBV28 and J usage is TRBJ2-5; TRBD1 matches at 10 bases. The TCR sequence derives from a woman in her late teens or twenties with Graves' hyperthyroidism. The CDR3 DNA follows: TGTGCCAGCAGTAACCCGGGGGGACAGGGGAAAGAGACCCAGTACTTC. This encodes CASSNPGGQGKETQYF. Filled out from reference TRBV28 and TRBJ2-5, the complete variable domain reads DVKVTQSSRYLVKRTGEKVFLECVQDMDHENMFWYRQDPGLGLRLIYFSYDVKMKEKGDIPEGYSVSREKKERFSLILESASTNQTSMYLCASSNPGGQGKETQYFGPGTRLLVL.